The T cell receptor beta chain under discussion was sequenced for a study of T cell repertoires in cytomegalovirus infection. Study at large: The public TCR beta signatures pointed to both CMV infection and matching HLA type. Study outcomes and limitations: Identification of carriers of CMV plus the relevant HLA was performed using cumulative public TCR beta family frequency. In two of eight donors, the top clonotype was HLA-C-restricted CMV-specific.

Points on this clonotype: Its antigen is as yet unknown. Its ends do not fully match the called genes, so a read error is possible.

TCRdb analysed the reads with MiXCR anew, one entry per CDR3 protein. The sample holds some 920,000 distinct CDR3 sequences, about a third seen once. The germline CDR1 and CDR2 sequences are MGHRA and YSYEKL. This CDR3 is 17 amino acids long. Here the sequenced sample was cultured CD8+ T cells from PBMCs, taken from culture after CMV antigen stimulation. The clonotype comes from a human donor in good health (CMV status not recorded). Some clones in this sample may be carry-over from other donors' samples. The chain carries TRBV4-1 and TRBJ2-3, with D perhaps matching TRBD2 (5 bases). CDR3 loop: CASSQEGAAASTNTQYF. CDR3 nucleotide sequence: TGCGCCAGCAGCCAAGAAGGAGCGGCGGCTAGCACAAATACGCAGTATTTT.